This T cell receptor beta chain was identified in a study of blood T cell repertoires in COVID-19. The table came from immunoSEQ multiplex PCR; TCRdb's copy has only in-frame clones and leaves some out. This table holds tens of thousands of clones, more than 75% found once. Sequencing was done on a sample of peripheral blood. This clonotype was obtained from a man aged 50 or older with active or convalescent COVID-19.

CDR3 sequence (DNA): TGTGCCAGCAGTTTTCAGGGGGCAGGCAATCAGCCCCAGCATTTT. Amino acid sequence: CASSFQGAGNQPQHF. This chain connects TRBV28 to TRBJ1-5, with TRBD1 matching 8 bases. The CDR3 runs to 15 residues. J was trimmed by 2 bases and V by 3 bases; bases with no gene match: 3. The germline V gene has CDR1 MDHEN and CDR2 SYDVKM.